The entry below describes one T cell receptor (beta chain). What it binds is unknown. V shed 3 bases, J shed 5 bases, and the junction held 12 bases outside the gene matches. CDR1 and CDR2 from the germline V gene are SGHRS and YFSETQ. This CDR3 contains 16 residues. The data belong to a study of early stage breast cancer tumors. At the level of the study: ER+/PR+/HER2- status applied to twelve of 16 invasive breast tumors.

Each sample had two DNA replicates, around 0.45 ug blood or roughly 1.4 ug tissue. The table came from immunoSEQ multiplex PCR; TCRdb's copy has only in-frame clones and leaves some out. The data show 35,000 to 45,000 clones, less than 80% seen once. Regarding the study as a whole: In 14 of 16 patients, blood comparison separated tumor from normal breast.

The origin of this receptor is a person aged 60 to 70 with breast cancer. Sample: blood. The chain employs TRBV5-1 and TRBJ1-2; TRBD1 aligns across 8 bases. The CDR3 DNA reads TGCGCCAGCAGCTCACAAAGACAGGGGTTGACTTATGGCTACACCTTC. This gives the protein CASSSQRQGLTYGYTF. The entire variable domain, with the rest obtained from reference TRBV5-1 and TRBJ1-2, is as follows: KAGVTQTPRYLIKTRGQQVTLSCSPISGHRSVSWYQQTPGQGLQFLFEYFSETQRNKGNFPGRFSGRQFSNSRSEMNVSTLELGDSALYLCASSSQRQGLTYGYTFGSGTRLTVV.